This T cell receptor beta chain is from a study of shared clonotypes between healthy human individuals. Regarding the study as a whole: Naive CD4 clonotypes were shared across several donors at about 5%. Clonotype sharing among donors likely depends on sequencing depth.

Assay: immunoSEQ multiplex PCR; the TCRdb copy retains only in-frame clones and omits some. The table shows some 2.3 million clones, with approximately 93% occurring only once. V was pared by 2 bases and J by 3 bases, with 11 bases between. CDR1 is MNHEY and CDR2 is SMNVEV in the germline V gene (reference sequence). The CDR3 extends over 14 amino acids. Turning to this clone: Its target is unknown. Other DNA sequences in this specimen translate into the identical CDR3.

The source is a man between 18 and 35 years old in good health. Some clones in this sample may be carry-over from other donors' samples. This sequence joins TRBV27 and TRBJ2-7; D is perhaps TRBD2 (6 bases). Sequencing input: naive CD4+ T cells from PBMCs. Subset indicated: CD45RA+ positively selected. The CDR3 reads CASSLRQGGYEQYF. The CDR3 nucleotides are TGTGCCAGCAGTTTACGGCAGGGAGGCTACGAGCAGTACTTC.